These 22 T cell receptor beta chains were all obtained from the same sample, sequenced in a study of CD8+CD57+ T cells in acquired aplastic anemia. Investigators profiled TCR beta VDJ and CDR3 from genomic DNA template. Each CDR3 protein gets one entry after TCRdb re-called the reads with MiXCR. The sample has hundreds of thousands of distinct CDR3 sequences, around 72% seen once. Input material: sorted CD4+, CD8+, or CD8+CD57+ T cells (not recorded which) from PBMCs. All receptors derive from a human donor in good health, serving as a control.

This chain uses TRBV25-1 with TRBJ1-6; possibly TRBD1 for D (5 bases). The germline gives CDR1 MGHDK, CDR2 SYGVNS. The CDR3 extends over 14 amino acids. V was pared by 4 bases and J by 9 bases, with 13 bases between. The CDR3 loop is CASSVGWGSSPLHF. In DNA form, the CDR3 reads TGTGCCAGCAGTGTTGGATGGGGGAGTTCACCCCTCCACTTT.

The V and J genes are TRBV9 and TRBJ2-2, with D possibly called TRBD1 or TRBD2 (6 bases each). Trimming removed 3 bases at V and 8 bases at J, with 14 bases between. Per germline, CDR1 SGDLS and CDR2 YYNGEE. This CDR3 region has 14 residues. As DNA, the CDR3 is TGTGCCAGCAGCGGCGGGACATCGATTGGGGAGCTGTTTTTT. This codes for CASSGGTSIGELFF.

The chain carries TRBV11-3 and TRBJ2-3; perhaps TRBD1 as D (6 bases). Looked up from germline, CDR1 is SGHNT and CDR2 is YENEEA. V was pared by 6 bases and J by 5 bases, with 15 bases between. The CDR3 extends over 14 amino acids. The CDR3 bases are TGTGCCAGCAGGGTATGGGGGCAGTTAGATACGCAGTATTTT. Translation gives CASRVWGQLDTQYF.

The gene calls are TRBV20-1 and TRBJ2-3; D gene ambiguous. The CDR3 runs 12 residues. Germline CDR1 DFQATT, CDR2 SNEGSKA (reference sequence). Trimming left V 4 bases short and J 13 bases short, with 18 bases between. The CDR3 sequence: CSATNASEEKYF. The CDR3 DNA sequence: TGCAGTGCTACTAACGCGTCCGAAGAGAAGTATTTT.

V usage is TRBV7-6 and J usage is TRBJ1-4, with D possibly being TRBD1 (5 bases). Germline CDR1 and CDR2: SGHVS and FNYEAQ. Trimming shortened V by 8 bases and J by 14 bases, and 21 bases separated the two germline ends. This CDR3 is built from 13 residues. CDR3 bases: TGTGCCAGCTGCGTGGGACGAAATGAAACCCTGTTTTTT. It is translated as CASCVGRNETLFF.

As concerns this clonotype: At one of its ends the junction is not consistent with the germline gene, which may arise from a read error. The rearrangement links TRBV9 to TRBJ2-5; D might be TRBD2 (6 bases). This CDR3 is 14 amino acids long. Germline V gene data show CDR1 as SGDLS and CDR2 as YYNGEE. The CDR3 reads CASSIGTGGESQYF. In DNA form, the CDR3 reads TGTGCCAGCAGCATAGGGACTGGCGGGGAGAGCCAGTACTTC.

V usage is TRBV7-9 and J usage is TRBJ1-5; D remains unclear. The V and J ends lost 5 bases and 13 bases respectively, with 21 bases between them. The CDR3 spans 14 residues. CDR1 SEHNR and CDR2 FQNEAQ come from the germline V gene (reference sequence). The CDR3 protein is CASSQASGDHTQHF. CDR3 DNA sequence: TGTGCCAGCAGCCAGGCTAGCGGGGATCATACGCAGCATTTT.

In this sample, this clonotype turned up once. This may be a read error, as it is one base from a much larger clone. This chain's CDR3 is CASSHSPPIGTLGYTF. Here the CDR3 DNA reads TGTGCCAGCAGTCACTCCCCGCCTATAGGGACCTTGGGCTACACCTTC. The rearrangement joins TRBV6-6 to TRBJ1-2; tentatively, D is TRBD1 (5 bases). In germline, CDR1 is MNHNY, CDR2 SVGAGI (reference sequence). The CDR3 runs to 16 residues.

This chain uses TRBV12-5 with TRBJ1-2; a possible D gene is TRBD1 (5 bases). The CDR3 runs to 11 residues. Trimming shortened V by 5 bases and J by 7 bases, and 8 bases separated the two germline ends. The germline gives CDR1 LGHNT, CDR2 FRNRAP. The CDR3 here is CASGPRAGYTF. The DNA of the CDR3 is TGTGCTAGTGGTCCCAGGGCTGGCTACACCTTC.

This clonotype was picked up many times. This chain joins TRBV7-6 and TRBJ2-2; D is ambiguous. CDR3 size: 14 residues. CDR1 is SGHVS and CDR2 is FNYEAQ in the germline V gene. V was trimmed by 4 bases and J by 2 bases, leaving 8 bases between them. Here the CDR3 reads CASSYNGNTGELFF. DNA of the CDR3: TGTGCCAGCAGCTACAACGGAAACACCGGGGAGCTGTTTTTT.

This clonotype was counted ten times or more. A read error is possible here, since a much larger clone lies one base away. The rearrangement uses TRBV10-3 and TRBJ2-1; the D is unclear. Germline CDR1 ENHRY, CDR2 SYGVKD. The CDR3 contains 13 residues. V was pared by 0 bases and J by 9 bases, with 9 bases between. The CDR3 sequence: CAISESEATEQFF. CDR3 bases: TGTGCCATCAGTGAGTCAGAGGCTACTGAGCAGTTCTTC.

This chain links TRBV20-1 with TRBJ1-6; no clear D gene. From germline, CDR1 is DFQATT and CDR2 SNEGSKA (reference sequence). The CDR3 runs to 13 residues. V was clipped by 3 bases and J by 14 bases, with 17 bases between them. CDR3 in amino acids: CSASHIGSKSLHF. The CDR3 DNA reads TGCAGTGCTAGTCATATAGGGAGTAAATCCCTCCACTTT.

The chain combines TRBV7-2 with TRBJ2-1; a possible D gene is TRBD2 (7 bases). This CDR3 contains 14 residues. V lost 0 bases and J 8 bases, leaving 11 bases between the germline ends. CDR1 is SGHTA, CDR2 FQGNSA, per germline. For the CDR3, the DNA is TGTGCCAGCAGCTTAGCGGGGGGGCGGGATGAGCAGTTCTTC. Translating it yields CASSLAGGRDEQFF. The full variable domain, in which reference TRBV7-2 and TRBJ2-1 provide the parts outside the CDR3, is GAGVSQSPSNKVTEKGKDVELRCDPISGHTALYWYRQSLGQGLEFLIYFQGNSAPDKSGLPSDRFSAERTGGSVSTLTIQRTQQEDSAVYLCASSLAGGRDEQFFGPGTRLTVL.

The gene calls are TRBV4-2 and TRBJ1-5; TRBD1 aligns across 7 bases. Germline V CDR1 and CDR2: LGHNA, YNFKEQ. This CDR3 has 17 amino acids. Trimming at V came to 1 base and at J to 6 bases, leaving 12 bases not matched to a gene. CDR3 in DNA: TGTGCCAGCAGCCAAGGGTACAGGGGAAGGGGAACTCAGCCCCAGCATTTT. Translation: CASSQGYRGRGTQPQHF.

This clonotype was seen many times. The chain couples TRBV19 to TRBJ1-6; no clear D. The CDR3 consists of 15 residues. V was pared by 4 bases and J by 8 bases, with 15 bases between. Germline V CDR1 and CDR2: LNHDA, SQIVND (reference sequence). The CDR3: CASSTWTLPDSPLHF. The CDR3 region has the DNA TGTGCCAGTAGTACCTGGACCCTACCCGATTCACCCCTCCACTTT.

Worth noting for this clonotype: This likely comes from a read error, as the CDR3 has no conserved phenylalanine or tryptophan at its end. The limits of the CDR3 on the DNA are not certain, so only TCRdb's listed CDR3 is given. The chain links TRBV7-9 to TRBJ1-1. From germline, CDR1 is SEHNR and CDR2 FQNEAQ (reference sequence). The CDR3 is 13 amino acids in total, end residues counted. This chain's CDR3 is CASSSGGGGEDSL.

This clonotype was recorded at least ten times. The chain uses TRBV9 and TRBJ2-1, with D unresolved. The CDR3 contains 12 residues. Trimming shortened V by 1 base and J by 7 bases, and 6 bases separated the two germline ends. Germline loops: CDR1 SGDLS, CDR2 YYNGEE. This CDR3 is CASSVRFNEQFF. Here the CDR3 DNA reads TGTGCCAGCAGCGTACGGTTTAATGAGCAGTTCTTC.

The chain links TRBV19 to TRBJ1-4; TRBD1 matches at 9 bases. Looked up from germline, CDR1 is LNHDA and CDR2 is SQIVND (reference sequence). This CDR3 spans 16 amino acids. Trimming cost V 3 bases and J 4 bases; bases outside gene matches: 6. Here the CDR3 DNA reads TGTGCCAGTAGTATCCGCGGGACAGGGAATAATGAAAAACTGTTTTTT. Its translation: CASSIRGTGNNEKLFF.

The chain has TRBV2 and TRBJ2-1; no definite D call. Trimming removed 6 bases from V and 5 bases from J, with 14 bases in between. CDR3 length equals 14 residues. Germline V CDR1 and CDR2: SNHLY, FYNNEI. Written as DNA, the CDR3 is TGTGCCAGCAGCGCCCCCTCACGGCACAATGAGCAGTTCTTC. This translates into CASSAPSRHNEQFF.

Concerning this clonotype itself: This sequence may be a read error, since a much larger clone differs from it by one base. The conserved phenylalanine or tryptophan normally closing the CDR3 is absent here, so this likely arose from a read error. V is TRBV15 and J is TRBJ1-1; D gene ambiguous. V was shortened by 4 bases and J by 2 bases, with 8 bases between the two germline ends. Germline V gives CDR1 LNHNV, CDR2 YYDKDF (reference sequence). The length of the CDR3 is 13 residues. The DNA for the CDR3 is TGTGCCACCAGCAAGAGCCCCAACACTGAAGCTTTCCTT. Translated: CATSKSPNTEAFL.

V gene TRBV2 combines with J gene TRBJ2-3; 15 positions match TRBD2. CDR1 and CDR2 from the germline V gene are SNHLY and FYNNEI. Trimming removed 6 bases from V and 6 bases from J; junction bases left unmatched: 4. The CDR3 has 15 residues. CDR3 in DNA: TGTGCCAGCAGCAGGACTAGCGGGGGGGCCGATACGCAGTATTTT. This gives the protein CASSRTSGGADTQYF. The full variable domain, with the rest looked up from reference TRBV2 and TRBJ2-3, is EPEVTQTPSHQVTQMGQEVILRCVPISNHLYFYWYRQILGQKVEFLVSFYNNEISEKSEIFDDQFSVERPDGSNFTLKIRSTKLEDSAMYFCASSRTSGGADTQYFGPGTRLTVL.

As regards this clonotype: The missing conserved phenylalanine or tryptophan at the end of this CDR3 makes a read error likely. It is unclear where the CDR3 begins or ends on the DNA, so no DNA is shown, and the CDR3 is as TCRdb lists it. V and J are TRBV7-3 and TRBJ2-7. Germline CDR1 reads SGHTA; CDR2 reads FQGTGA. The CDR3 length is 12 residues, termini included. CDR3 amino acids: CASSLGVGNTSC.